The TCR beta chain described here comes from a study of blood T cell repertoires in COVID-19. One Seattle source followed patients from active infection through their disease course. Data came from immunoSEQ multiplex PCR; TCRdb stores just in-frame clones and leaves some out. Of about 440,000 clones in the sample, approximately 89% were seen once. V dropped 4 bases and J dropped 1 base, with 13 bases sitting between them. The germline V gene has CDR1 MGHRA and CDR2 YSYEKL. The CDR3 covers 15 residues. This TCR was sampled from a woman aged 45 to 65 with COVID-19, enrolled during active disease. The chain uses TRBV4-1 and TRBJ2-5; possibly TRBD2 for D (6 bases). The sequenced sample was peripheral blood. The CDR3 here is CASSRNRGFQETQYF. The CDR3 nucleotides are TGCGCCAGCAGCCGAAACCGGGGGTTCCAAGAGACCCAGTACTTC.